The rows below give T cell receptor beta chains drawn from one sample of a study of blood T cell repertoires in COVID-19. Generated by immunoSEQ multiplex PCR, the TCRdb table keeps only in-frame clones and is missing some. This sample carries some 180,000 clones, roughly 81% of them seen once, and the ten largest clones take approximately 10%. The source material was peripheral blood. All receptors derive from a woman aged 40 to 50 with COVID-19, enrolled during active disease. The CDR3 runs from the conserved cysteine through the conserved F or W. Each record gives: D gene, J gene, V gene, clone size, CDR3 DNA, CDR3 protein. A D gene is named only where the DNA matches it firmly. Where a row states a size, it is once, few, many or the class of an expanded clone; other rows omit it.

d_gene: TRBD2
j_gene: TRBJ2-5
v_gene: TRBV7-7
abundance: many
CDR3nt: TGTGCTAGCAGCTTAAATCCCCCTGGGACTATCCGAGAGACCCAGTACTTC
CDR3aa: CASSLNPPGTIRETQYF

d_gene: TRBD1
j_gene: TRBJ2-7
v_gene: TRBV29-1
abundance: NA
CDR3nt: TGCAGCGGGTACGTCGGGACAGGGAGTTCCTACGAGCAGTACTTC
CDR3aa: CSGYVGTGSSYEQYF

d_gene: NA
j_gene: TRBJ1-1
v_gene: TRBV10-3
abundance: once
CDR3nt: TGTGCCATCAGTGCCCCGAGCGACACTGAAGCTTTCTTT
CDR3aa: CAISAPSDTEAFF

d_gene: TRBD1
j_gene: TRBJ2-5
v_gene: TRBV28
abundance: many
CDR3nt: TGTGCCAGCAGTGACAGGGACAGGGCTGCAGAGACCCAGTACTTC
CDR3aa: CASSDRDRAAETQYF

d_gene: NA
j_gene: TRBJ2-3
v_gene: TRBV6-5
abundance: few
CDR3nt: TGTGCCAGTGGTGGGAGCCCGACGGATACGCAGTATTTT
CDR3aa: CASGGSPTDTQYF

d_gene: NA
j_gene: TRBJ1-5
v_gene: TRBV6-5
abundance: once
CDR3nt: TGTGCCAGCACTCGTCGTCAGGGAACGCAGCCCCAGCATTTT
CDR3aa: CASTRRQGTQPQHF

d_gene: NA
j_gene: TRBJ1-5
v_gene: TRBV28
abundance: NA
CDR3nt: TGTGCCAGCAGTTTATACAGGGATAATCAGCCCCAGCATTTT
CDR3aa: CASSLYRDNQPQHF

d_gene: TRBD2
j_gene: TRBJ2-5
v_gene: TRBV5-4
abundance: many
CDR3nt: TGTGCCAGCAGCTTGGGCGGGAGTCGGCAAGAGACCCAGTACTTC
CDR3aa: CASSLGGSRQETQYF

d_gene: NA
j_gene: TRBJ2-2
v_gene: TRBV5-4
abundance: NA
CDR3nt: TGTGCCAGCAGCTTGGAGAGTGCCGGGGAGCTGTTTTTT
CDR3aa: CASSLESAGELFF

d_gene: NA
j_gene: TRBJ1-1
v_gene: TRBV6-4
abundance: NA
CDR3nt: TGTGCCAGCAGTGACTTCCTTACAGAGAACACTGAAGCTTTCTTT
CDR3aa: CASSDFLTENTEAFF

d_gene: NA
j_gene: TRBJ2-1
v_gene: TRBV25-1
abundance: NA
CDR3nt: TGTGCCAGCAGCGAGGACAGCTACAATGAGCAGTTCTTC
CDR3aa: CASSEDSYNEQFF

d_gene: NA
j_gene: TRBJ2-1
v_gene: TRBV7-2
abundance: NA
CDR3nt: TGTGCCAGCAGCTTAATCTTAGACAATGAGCAGTTCTTC
CDR3aa: CASSLILDNEQFF

d_gene: NA
j_gene: TRBJ2-1
v_gene: TRBV18
abundance: NA
CDR3nt: TGTGCCAGCTCACCACGCGGTACTGATAACAATGAGCAGTTCTTC
CDR3aa: CASSPRGTDNNEQFF

d_gene: NA
j_gene: TRBJ2-1
v_gene: TRBV5-6
abundance: medium-sized
CDR3nt: TGTGCCAGCAGCCCCGTCTCCTACAATGAGCAGTTCTTC
CDR3aa: CASSPVSYNEQFF

d_gene: TRBD2
j_gene: TRBJ2-2
v_gene: TRBV7-9
abundance: once
CDR3nt: TGTGCCAGCAGCCCCGGGACTAGCGGGGGTTGGGAGCTGTTTTTT
CDR3aa: CASSPGTSGGWELFF

d_gene: TRBD2
j_gene: TRBJ2-7
v_gene: TRBV5-1
abundance: NA
CDR3nt: TGCGCCAGCAGCTTGATAGCGGGAGAAGCTGACGAGCAGTACTTC
CDR3aa: CASSLIAGEADEQYF

d_gene: TRBD1
j_gene: TRBJ1-2
v_gene: TRBV30
abundance: NA
CDR3nt: TGTGCCTGGAGTGTACGTGTCGGGACAGGGGGCGGCTATGGCTACACCTTC
CDR3aa: CAWSVRVGTGGGYGYTF

d_gene: NA
j_gene: TRBJ1-1
v_gene: TRBV5-5
abundance: few
CDR3nt: TGTGCCAGCAGCTTGATACAGACCAACACTGAAGCTTTCTTT
CDR3aa: CASSLIQTNTEAFF

d_gene: NA
j_gene: TRBJ1-2
v_gene: TRBV14
abundance: NA
CDR3nt: TGTGCCAGCAGCCCGGTTGGCTACACCTTC
CDR3aa: CASSPVGYTF

d_gene: NA
j_gene: TRBJ2-7
v_gene: TRBV7-9
abundance: NA
CDR3nt: TGTGCCAGCAGCTTAGCCCGTTCAGGGCCCAACGAGCAGTACTTC
CDR3aa: CASSLARSGPNEQYF

d_gene: NA
j_gene: TRBJ1-5
v_gene: TRBV24-1
abundance: once
CDR3nt: TGTGCCACCAGTCAACAGGGCAATCAGCCCCAGCATTTT
CDR3aa: CATSQQGNQPQHF

d_gene: NA
j_gene: TRBJ2-2
v_gene: TRBV15
abundance: NA
CDR3nt: TGTGCCACCCGAGCAGAGATAAATCCTGGAGGGATTCGCACCGGGGAGCTGTTTTTT
CDR3aa: CATRAEINPGGIRTGELFF

d_gene: NA
j_gene: TRBJ1-2
v_gene: TRBV6-5
abundance: NA
CDR3nt: TGTGCCAGCGGGGAGCGTTCTAACTATGGCTACACCTTC
CDR3aa: CASGERSNYGYTF

d_gene: NA
j_gene: TRBJ1-3
v_gene: TRBV5-6
abundance: NA
CDR3nt: TGTGCCAGCAGCTACACTACCTCATCAGGAAACACCATATATTTT
CDR3aa: CASSYTTSSGNTIYF

d_gene: NA
j_gene: TRBJ2-7
v_gene: TRBV19
abundance: NA
CDR3nt: TGTGCCAGTAGTATATCCGGGAGCTTGGGTTACGAGCAGTACTTC
CDR3aa: CASSISGSLGYEQYF

d_gene: NA
j_gene: TRBJ1-5
v_gene: TRBV15
abundance: NA
CDR3nt: TGTGCCACCAGCAGAGAGCGGCACGGCAATCAGCCCCAGCATTTT
CDR3aa: CATSRERHGNQPQHF

d_gene: TRBD1
j_gene: TRBJ2-3
v_gene: TRBV27
abundance: NA
CDR3nt: TGTGCCAGCAGTGTGACAGGGGCCAGCACAGATACGCAGTATTTT
CDR3aa: CASSVTGASTDTQYF

d_gene: NA
j_gene: TRBJ2-1
v_gene: TRBV19
abundance: NA
CDR3nt: TGTGCCAGTAGTATGTCCGAGGTAGGTGAGCAGTTCTTC
CDR3aa: CASSMSEVGEQFF

d_gene: TRBD1
j_gene: TRBJ2-1
v_gene: TRBV9
abundance: NA
CDR3nt: TGTGCCAGCAGCGCAGGATCCGGGACAGGGCGAGGTGAGCAGTTCTTC
CDR3aa: CASSAGSGTGRGEQFF

d_gene: NA
j_gene: TRBJ1-1
v_gene: TRBV10-3
abundance: once
CDR3nt: TGTGCCATCAGTGAGGGGGCAGGAGTAACGAGGAACACTGAAGCTTTCTTT
CDR3aa: CAISEGAGVTRNTEAFF

d_gene: NA
j_gene: TRBJ1-1
v_gene: TRBV7-3
abundance: NA
CDR3nt: TGTGCCAGCAGCTTGGGGCATAACACTGAAGCTTTCTTT
CDR3aa: CASSLGHNTEAFF

d_gene: NA
j_gene: TRBJ2-3
v_gene: TRBV6-5
abundance: NA
CDR3nt: TGTGCCAGCAGGGGCGGCACAGATACGCAGTATTTT
CDR3aa: CASRGGTDTQYF

d_gene: NA
j_gene: TRBJ1-3
v_gene: TRBV5-6
abundance: NA
CDR3nt: TGTGCCAGCAGCACCCGAGGGCGGCACTCTGGAAACACCATATATTTT
CDR3aa: CASSTRGRHSGNTIYF

d_gene: TRBD1
j_gene: TRBJ2-7
v_gene: TRBV28
abundance: NA
CDR3nt: TGTGCCAGCAGTTTAGGGACAGCGCTAAACTACGAGCAGTACTTC
CDR3aa: CASSLGTALNYEQYF

d_gene: NA
j_gene: TRBJ2-2
v_gene: TRBV6-6
abundance: NA
CDR3nt: TGTGCCAGTCGTTTTGACATGACCGGGGAGCTGTTTTTT
CDR3aa: CASRFDMTGELFF

d_gene: TRBD2
j_gene: TRBJ2-5
v_gene: TRBV6-5
abundance: NA
CDR3nt: TGTGCCAGCAGCGCTAGCGGGACGGAGACCCAGTACTTC
CDR3aa: CASSASGTETQYF

d_gene: TRBD1
j_gene: TRBJ2-1
v_gene: TRBV30
abundance: NA
CDR3nt: TGTGCCTGGAGTGCCGACCCTACAGGGGTAAGCTACAATGAGCAGTTCTTC
CDR3aa: CAWSADPTGVSYNEQFF

d_gene: NA
j_gene: TRBJ2-3
v_gene: TRBV7-9
abundance: NA
CDR3nt: TGTGCCAGCAGCTTATATGACTCCGCAGATACGCAGTATTTT
CDR3aa: CASSLYDSADTQYF

d_gene: TRBD2
j_gene: TRBJ2-3
v_gene: TRBV30
abundance: NA
CDR3nt: TGTGCCTGGGAGGAGGGACTAGCGGACACAGATACGCAGTATTTT
CDR3aa: CAWEEGLADTDTQYF

d_gene: NA
j_gene: TRBJ1-2
v_gene: TRBV19
abundance: NA
CDR3nt: TGTGCCAGTAGTCATGGGAGCGGCTACACCTTC
CDR3aa: CASSHGSGYTF

d_gene: TRBD1
j_gene: TRBJ2-2
v_gene: TRBV3-1/TRBV3-2
abundance: many
CDR3nt: TGTGCCAGCAGCCTTCGGACAGGTCGTGGTACCGGGGAGCTGTTTTTT
CDR3aa: CASSLRTGRGTGELFF

d_gene: TRBD2
j_gene: TRBJ2-6
v_gene: TRBV5-1
abundance: few
CDR3nt: TGCGCCAGCCGAGTGGCAGGGACTAGCTCTGGGGCCAACGTCCTGACTTTC
CDR3aa: CASRVAGTSSGANVLTF

d_gene: TRBD1
j_gene: TRBJ2-5
v_gene: TRBV29-1
abundance: NA
CDR3nt: TGCAGCGTTGAAATTTGGGACAGTCAAGAGACCCAGTACTTC
CDR3aa: CSVEIWDSQETQYF

d_gene: NA
j_gene: TRBJ2-1
v_gene: TRBV3-1/TRBV3-2
abundance: NA
CDR3nt: TGTGCCAGCAGCCAGCGCGGGAATGAGCAGTTCTTC
CDR3aa: CASSQRGNEQFF

d_gene: TRBD1
j_gene: TRBJ2-1
v_gene: TRBV7-9
abundance: NA
CDR3nt: TGTGCCAGCAGGCTTGGGACAGCTGCCTACAATGAGCAGTTCTTC
CDR3aa: CASRLGTAAYNEQFF

d_gene: NA
j_gene: TRBJ1-2
v_gene: TRBV19
abundance: NA
CDR3nt: TGTGCCAGTAGTCCCGACTGGCAGAGTGGCTACACCTTC
CDR3aa: CASSPDWQSGYTF

d_gene: NA
j_gene: TRBJ2-3
v_gene: TRBV29-1
abundance: NA
CDR3nt: TGCAGCCCCCGGGAAAGGCGGCCTACCAGCACAGATACGCAGTATTTT
CDR3aa: CSPRERRPTSTDTQYF

d_gene: NA
j_gene: TRBJ2-5
v_gene: TRBV7-9
abundance: NA
CDR3nt: TGTGCCAGCAGCTACCCGGGGACAGCGGAGGGAGAGACCCAGTACTTC
CDR3aa: CASSYPGTAEGETQYF

d_gene: NA
j_gene: TRBJ2-1
v_gene: TRBV18
abundance: NA
CDR3nt: TGTGCCAGCTCACCACAGGGGTACAATGAGCAGTTCTTC
CDR3aa: CASSPQGYNEQFF

d_gene: NA
j_gene: TRBJ1-2
v_gene: TRBV19
abundance: NA
CDR3nt: TGTGCCAGTAGTATATACGGGTCCAGCGGCTATGGCTACACCTTC
CDR3aa: CASSIYGSSGYGYTF

d_gene: NA
j_gene: TRBJ1-4
v_gene: TRBV20-1
abundance: NA
CDR3nt: TGCAGTGCCCGGCGAGGAGAAAAACTGTTTTTT
CDR3aa: CSARRGEKLFF

d_gene: NA
j_gene: TRBJ1-2
v_gene: TRBV7-8
abundance: NA
CDR3nt: TGTGCCAGCAGCTTAGTAGATGGGAGACAAGGAGGATACACCTTC
CDR3aa: CASSLVDGRQGGYTF

d_gene: NA
j_gene: TRBJ2-7
v_gene: TRBV29-1
abundance: few
CDR3nt: TGCAGCGTAGCGGAGCTCTTTAGCTCCTACGAGCAGTACTTC
CDR3aa: CSVAELFSSYEQYF

d_gene: TRBD1
j_gene: TRBJ1-4
v_gene: TRBV2
abundance: NA
CDR3nt: TGTGCCAGCAGGGGACAGGGGGCTTCGAGGGAAAAACTGTTTTTT
CDR3aa: CASRGQGASREKLFF